Listed below are T cell receptor beta chains from one sample, sequenced in a study of T cell responses to AZD1222 COVID-19 vaccine. The repertoire was sequenced with immunoSEQ multiplex PCR; TCRdb's copy has only in-frame clones and lacks some. The data show 160,000 or so clones, 88% seen once. The specimen comprised peripheral blood, sampled on day 0 of AZD1222 vaccination. These TCRs come from an adult in good health. CDR3s include the opening cysteine and the closing phenylalanine or tryptophan. A D gene is named only where the DNA matches it firmly. The size field is filled for only some rows; it gives once, few, many or a size class.

D,V,J,size,CDR3,DNA
NA,TRBV19,TRBJ1-1,NA,CASSRAGRMNTEAFF,TGTGCCAGTAGTAGGGCGGGGCGGATGAACACTGAAGCTTTCTTT
NA,TRBV30,TRBJ2-5,NA,CAWSTGLQETQYF,TGTGCCTGGAGTACGGGGCTGCAAGAGACCCAGTACTTC
NA,TRBV7-9,TRBJ1-1,NA,CASSPRDGENTEAFF,TGTGCCAGCAGCCCCCGGGACGGAGAGAACACTGAAGCTTTCTTT
NA,TRBV19,TRBJ2-1,NA,CASSGGPAGEQFF,TGTGCCAGCTCTGGCGGACCGGCGGGTGAGCAGTTCTTC
NA,TRBV9,TRBJ1-5,NA,CASSSGGGDQPQHF,TGTGCCAGCAGCTCCGGGGGGGGTGATCAGCCCCAGCATTTT
NA,TRBV12-3/TRBV12-4,TRBJ1-4,NA,CASGEQEKLFF,TGTGCCAGCGGGGAACAAGAAAAACTGTTTTTT
TRBD1,TRBV7-6,TRBJ2-7,NA,CASSSYRDRGYEQYF,TGTGCCAGCAGCTCGTACCGGGACAGGGGCTACGAGCAGTACTTC
TRBD2,TRBV5-1,TRBJ2-3,NA,CASSSESGRAYTQYF,TGCGCCAGCAGCTCCGAAAGCGGGAGGGCTTATACGCAGTATTTT
NA,TRBV6-5,TRBJ2-1,NA,CASRSSLAGSNEQFF,TGTGCCAGCAGATCTTCCTTGGCGGGGTCTAATGAGCAGTTCTTC
NA,TRBV7-9,TRBJ2-1,NA,CASSPIRRDHEQFF,TGTGCCAGCAGCCCCATCCGACGGGACCATGAGCAGTTCTTC
NA,TRBV6-2/TRBV6-3,TRBJ2-7,NA,CASSYGGTMFEEQYF,TGTGCCAGCAGTTACGGTGGAACTATGTTTGAAGAGCAGTACTTC
NA,TRBV12-3/TRBV12-4,TRBJ1-1,NA,CASSTTGSEAFF,TGTGCCAGCAGTACCACAGGGTCTGAAGCTTTCTTT
TRBD1,TRBV28,TRBJ2-6,NA,CASRTGGASPGANVLTF,TGTGCCAGCAGAACAGGGGGCGCATCCCCTGGGGCCAACGTCCTGACTTTC
TRBD2,TRBV6-2/TRBV6-3,TRBJ2-7,few,CASSVALAGVGYEQCF,TGTGCCAGCAGCGTGGCTCTAGCGGGAGTCGGTTACGAGCAGTGCTTC
NA,TRBV15,TRBJ2-2,NA,CATSRDFADIGELFF,TGTGCCACCAGCAGAGATTTCGCAGATATCGGGGAGCTGTTTTTT
NA,TRBV7-2,TRBJ2-1,NA,CASSLESTDSSSYNEQFF,TGTGCCAGCAGCTTAGAGTCCACAGACTCGAGCTCCTACAATGAGCAGTTCTTC
NA,TRBV28,TRBJ2-7,once,CASRTPGVSEEQYF,TGTGCCAGCAGGACACCAGGGGTCTCGGAAGAGCAGTACTTC
TRBD2,TRBV7-8,TRBJ2-1,NA,CASSLDVLAGKYNEQFF,TGTGCCAGCAGCTTAGATGTGCTAGCGGGAAAATACAATGAGCAGTTCTTC
NA,TRBV7-2,TRBJ1-1,NA,CASSSTFF,TGTGCCAGCAGCTCAACGTTCTTT
NA,TRBV6-2/TRBV6-3,TRBJ2-2,NA,CASSRGASGGELFF,TGTGCCAGCAGTAGAGGTGCCTCGGGCGGGGAGCTGTTTTTT
NA,TRBV7-9,TRBJ2-1,NA,CASTFTGNEQFF,TGTGCCAGCACCTTTACAGGGAATGAGCAGTTCTTC
NA,TRBV4-1,TRBJ2-3,NA,CASSPDLGTDTQYF,TGCGCCAGCAGCCCCGACTTGGGCACAGATACGCAGTATTTT
NA,TRBV6-2/TRBV6-3,TRBJ1-1,once,CASSYSGLWNTEAFF,TGTGCCAGCAGTTACTCGGGACTTTGGAACACTGAAGCTTTCTTT
NA,TRBV7-9,TRBJ2-3,NA,CAFIVRGPSDTQYF,TGTGCCTTCATAGTGCGGGGGCCGTCAGATACGCAGTATTTT
NA,TRBV4-2,TRBJ1-1,NA,CASSQDLRNTEAFF,TGTGCCAGCAGCCAAGATTTGAGGAACACTGAAGCTTTCTTT
NA,TRBV6-6,TRBJ1-5,once,CASSLRQGNQPQHF,TGTGCCAGCAGCCTAAGACAGGGCAATCAGCCCCAGCATTTT
TRBD2,TRBV5-1,TRBJ2-2,many,CASSWAGTSGAGELFF,TGCGCCAGCAGCTGGGCAGGGACTAGCGGGGCCGGGGAGCTGTTTTTT
TRBD2,TRBV7-9,TRBJ2-7,NA,CASSPTSGRVYEQYF,TGTGCCAGCAGCCCGACTAGCGGGAGGGTATACGAGCAGTACTTC
TRBD2,TRBV3-1/TRBV3-2,TRBJ2-5,NA,CASSQTRTSGTQYF,TGTGCCAGCAGCCAAACTCGGACTAGCGGGACCCAGTACTTC
TRBD2,TRBV27,TRBJ2-2,once,CASRGGGLALSGELFF,TGTGCCAGCAGGGGTGGGGGACTAGCCTTATCCGGGGAGCTGTTTTTT
NA,TRBV9,TRBJ1-6,few,CASSVAWGRNSPLHF,TGTGCCAGCAGCGTAGCCTGGGGGAGGAATTCACCCCTCCACTTT
NA,TRBV6-6,TRBJ2-5,NA,CASSYLWPEKETQYF,TGTGCCAGCAGTTACCTATGGCCTGAGAAAGAGACCCAGTACTTC